A selection of T cell receptor beta chains follows, all from one sample in a study of CD8 T cells in ankylosing spondylitis. TCRdb used MiXCR to reprocess the 5' RACE reads, holding one entry per CDR3 protein. The sample lists 450,000 or so distinct CDR3 sequences, 25% to 30% seen once, with roughly 0.8% in the top ten. The sample comprised blood, either unsorted or a sorted T cell fraction (not recorded which). The receptors stem from a male donor with ankylosing spondylitis. Both conserved end residues are part of each CDR3. The D gene is left open where the match is weak. Size is stated for part of the rows, as once, few or many counts, or as a class when the clone is expanded.

d_call	v_call	clone_size	j_call	cdr3_nt	cdr3_aa
TRBD1	TRBV4-1	NA	TRBJ1-3	TGCGCCAGCAGCCAGGGGGACAGCCCGTTTGGAAACACCATATATTTT	CASSQGDSPFGNTIYF
NA	TRBV5-1	few	TRBJ2-6	TGCGCCAGCAGCTTGGTTGCACGCAGCTCTGGGGCCAACGTCCTGACTTTC	CASSLVARSSGANVLTF
NA	TRBV5-1	few	TRBJ2-1	TGCGCCAGCACTCGCGGGGAGTCCTACAATGAGCAGTTCTTC	CASTRGESYNEQFF
TRBD1	TRBV7-6	NA	TRBJ1-1	TGTGCCAGCAGTCGAGGGGGCCAAGCTTTCTTT	CASSRGGQAFF
NA	TRBV29-1	NA	TRBJ2-3	TGCAGCGTTGGGATCCGGGAACCCACAGATACGCAGTATTTT	CSVGIREPTDTQYF
NA	TRBV3-1	few	TRBJ1-1	TGTGCCAGCAGCCAAGCCAGCGGAAGGAACACTGAAGCTTTCTTT	CASSQASGRNTEAFF
TRBD1	TRBV12-3/TRBV12-4	NA	TRBJ1-4	TGTGCCAGCAGCCGACAGGGGGCCGATGAAAAACTGTTTTTT	CASSRQGADEKLFF
TRBD2	TRBV2	NA	TRBJ2-2	TGTGCCAGCAGTCGTTTAGCGGGAGGAGCCGGGGAGCTGTTTTTT	CASSRLAGGAGELFF
NA	TRBV12-3/TRBV12-4	NA	TRBJ2-3	TGTGCCAGCAGGGAAAGCCTACGAGTCACAGATACGCAGTATTTT	CASRESLRVTDTQYF
NA	TRBV5-1	NA	TRBJ2-1	TGCGCCAGCTTGCCCCAGCGGGCACGGAGTGAGCAGTTCTTC	CASLPQRARSEQFF
NA	TRBV5-1	few	TRBJ1-1	TGCGCCAGCAGCCAGGAACAGCGAGCTGAAGCTTTCTTT	CASSQEQRAEAFF
TRBD2	TRBV25-1	NA	TRBJ2-3	TGTGCCAGCAGTGAAGTCGAACTAGCGGGACACACAGATACGCAGTATTTT	CASSEVELAGHTDTQYF
NA	TRBV5-1	few	TRBJ2-7	TGCGCCAGCAGTCTGGACCCTACCCTAGTAGACGAGCAGTACTTC	CASSLDPTLVDEQYF
NA	TRBV5-6	few	TRBJ1-5	TGTGCCAGCAGTGAGGGGGTACTCCAGCCCCAGCATTTT	CASSEGVLQPQHF
TRBD1	TRBV10-2	NA	TRBJ1-2	TGCGCCAGCAGAAGGACAGGGACGTACTATGGCTACACCTTC	CASRRTGTYYGYTF
NA	TRBV3-1	few	TRBJ1-1	TGTGCCAGCAGCCAAGGCGGGGGTGGCACTGAAGCTTTCTTT	CASSQGGGGTEAFF
NA	TRBV20-1	few	TRBJ1-1	TGCAGTGCTAGTACCCGAGGACTGGCTGGGGAAGCTTTCTTT	CSASTRGLAGEAFF
TRBD1	TRBV5-1	few	TRBJ1-2	TGCGCCAGCAGCTCCTTAGGACAGGGAAACTATGGCTACACCTTC	CASSSLGQGNYGYTF
NA	TRBV28	few	TRBJ2-1	TGTGCCAGCAGGGAAGGGGACGTTGAGCAGTTCTTC	CASREGDVEQFF
NA	TRBV5-1	few	TRBJ2-1	TGCGCCAGCAGCCTACAGACGGCCAATGAGCAGTTCTTC	CASSLQTANEQFF
NA	TRBV7-9	few	TRBJ2-5	TGTGCCAGCAGCTTAGATGTCCAAGAGACCCAGTACTTC	CASSLDVQETQYF
TRBD2	TRBV10-3	NA	TRBJ2-2	TGTGCCATCAGTGAAACTAGCGGGAGAGGAGGCACCGGGGAGCTGTTTTTT	CAISETSGRGGTGELFF
NA	TRBV24-1	many	TRBJ2-1	TGTGCCACCAGTCCCACGAGGGCGGGAAATGAGCAGTTCTTC	CATSPTRAGNEQFF
TRBD2	TRBV4-1	many	TRBJ2-3	TGCGCCAGCAGCTGGGGAGCGGGATCCACAGATACGCAGTATTTT	CASSWGAGSTDTQYF
NA	TRBV15	NA	TRBJ1-6	TGTGCCTCCAGCAGAGATAAGGGATCCTATAATTCACCCCTCCACTTT	CASSRDKGSYNSPLHF
NA	TRBV7-6	NA	TRBJ2-2	TGTGCCAGCAGCAGGGCCCGAGGGAACACCGGGGAGCTGTTTTTT	CASSRARGNTGELFF
NA	TRBV29-1	NA	TRBJ1-4	TGCAGCGTTGGGGATGGGCCAGACCATGAAAAACTGTTTTTT	CSVGDGPDHEKLFF
NA	TRBV12-3/TRBV12-4	NA	TRBJ2-2	TGTGCCAGCAGTATCACGACTGGGACCGGGGAGCTGTTTTTT	CASSITTGTGELFF
TRBD2	TRBV20-1	NA	TRBJ2-2	TGCAGTGCTAGAGTTGGTAGCGGGAGCCGGCACACCGGGGAGCTGTTTTTT	CSARVGSGSRHTGELFF
NA	TRBV2	few	TRBJ2-1	TGTGCCAGCAGTGAATCACGGGCCGATCACCTGGGGTACAATGAGCAGTTCTTC	CASSESRADHLGYNEQFF
TRBD2	TRBV5-1	few	TRBJ2-1	TGCGCCAGCAGAACCGGGACTAGCGGGAGCTCCTACAATGAGCAGTTCTTC	CASRTGTSGSSYNEQFF
TRBD1	TRBV15	few	TRBJ1-5	TGTGCCACCAGCAGAGCTCCCTCCAGGGGGCGAAGCAATCAGCCCCAGCATTTT	CATSRAPSRGRSNQPQHF
TRBD1	TRBV10-3	NA	TRBJ2-3	TGTGCCAGCCGACAGGGTAGGGCAGATACGCAGTATTTT	CASRQGRADTQYF
TRBD2	TRBV11-2	NA	TRBJ2-5	TGTGCCAGCAGCTTAGAGGGCGGGAGTTCAGCAGAGACCCAGTACTTC	CASSLEGGSSAETQYF
TRBD2	TRBV11-1	NA	TRBJ2-7	TGTGCCAGCAGCTGGGCCCTAGCGGGAGTAGTCTACGAGCAGTACTTC	CASSWALAGVVYEQYF
NA	TRBV5-1	NA	TRBJ1-1	TGCGCCAGCAGCTGGGGAGGGGAGACTGAAGCTTTCTTT	CASSWGGETEAFF
NA	TRBV6-2/TRBV6-3	NA	TRBJ1-3	TGTGCCAGCAGCGCGCAGACCCCGAGGGTCTCTGGAAACACCATATATTTT	CASSAQTPRVSGNTIYF